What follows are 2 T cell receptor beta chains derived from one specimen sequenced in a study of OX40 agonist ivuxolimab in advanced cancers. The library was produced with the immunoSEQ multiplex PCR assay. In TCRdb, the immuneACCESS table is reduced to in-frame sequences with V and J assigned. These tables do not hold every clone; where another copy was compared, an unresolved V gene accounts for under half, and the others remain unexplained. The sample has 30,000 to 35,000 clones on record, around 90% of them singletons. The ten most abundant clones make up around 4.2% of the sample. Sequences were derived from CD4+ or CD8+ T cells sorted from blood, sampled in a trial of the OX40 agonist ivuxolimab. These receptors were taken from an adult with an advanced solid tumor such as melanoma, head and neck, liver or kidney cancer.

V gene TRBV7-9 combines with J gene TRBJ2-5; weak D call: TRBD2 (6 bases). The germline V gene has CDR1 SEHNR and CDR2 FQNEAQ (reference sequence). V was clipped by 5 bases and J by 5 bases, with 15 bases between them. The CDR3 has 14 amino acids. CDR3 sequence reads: CASSMGTRGETQYF. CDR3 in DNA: TGTGCCAGCAGCATGGGGACCCGGGGGGAGACCCAGTACTTC.

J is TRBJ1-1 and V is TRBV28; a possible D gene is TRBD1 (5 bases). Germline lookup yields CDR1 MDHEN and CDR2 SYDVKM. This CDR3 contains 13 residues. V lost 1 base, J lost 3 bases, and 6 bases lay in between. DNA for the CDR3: TGTGCCAGCAGTTTATTGGGGCACACTGAAGCTTTCTTT. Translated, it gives CASSLLGHTEAFF.